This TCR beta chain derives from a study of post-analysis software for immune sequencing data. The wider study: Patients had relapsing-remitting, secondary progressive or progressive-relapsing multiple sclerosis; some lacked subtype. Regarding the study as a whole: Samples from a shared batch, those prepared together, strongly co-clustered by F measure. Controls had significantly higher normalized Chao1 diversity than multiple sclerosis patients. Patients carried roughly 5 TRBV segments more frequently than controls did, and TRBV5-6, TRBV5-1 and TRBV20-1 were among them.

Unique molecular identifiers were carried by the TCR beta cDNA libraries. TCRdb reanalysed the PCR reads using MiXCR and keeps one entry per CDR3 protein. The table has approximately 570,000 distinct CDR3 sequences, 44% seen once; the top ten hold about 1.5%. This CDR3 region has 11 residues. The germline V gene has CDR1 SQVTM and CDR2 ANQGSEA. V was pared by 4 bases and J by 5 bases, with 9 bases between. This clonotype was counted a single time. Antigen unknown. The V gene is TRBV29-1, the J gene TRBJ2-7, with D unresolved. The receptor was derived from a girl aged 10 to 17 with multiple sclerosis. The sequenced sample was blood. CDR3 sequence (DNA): TGCAGCGTTGTGGGGTCCCACGAGCAGTACTTC. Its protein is CSVVGSHEQYF.